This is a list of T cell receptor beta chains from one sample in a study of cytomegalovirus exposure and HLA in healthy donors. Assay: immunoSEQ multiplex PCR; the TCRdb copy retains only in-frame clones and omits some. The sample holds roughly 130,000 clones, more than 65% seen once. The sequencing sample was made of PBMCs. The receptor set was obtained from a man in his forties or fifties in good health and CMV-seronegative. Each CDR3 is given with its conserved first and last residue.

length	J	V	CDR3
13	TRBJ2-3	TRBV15	CATSSGPTDTQYF
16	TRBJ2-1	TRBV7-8	CASSLSTSGGTSEQFF
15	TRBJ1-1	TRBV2	CASSPHRGINTEAFF
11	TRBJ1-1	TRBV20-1	CSAQQGDEAFF
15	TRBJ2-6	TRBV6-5	CASSYRGAGANVLTF
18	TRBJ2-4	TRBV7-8	CASSSVRLAGGAKNIQYF
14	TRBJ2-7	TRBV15	CATSREGGSYEQYF
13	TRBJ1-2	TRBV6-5	CASSSPGGYGYTF
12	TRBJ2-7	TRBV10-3	CAIGDSAYEQYF
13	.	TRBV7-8	CASTKKGEHEQYF
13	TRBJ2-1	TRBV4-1	CASSQSGYHEQFF
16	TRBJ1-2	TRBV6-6	CASSYSSPGGYYGYTF
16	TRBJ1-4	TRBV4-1	CASSHSVSGANEKLFF
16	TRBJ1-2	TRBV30	CAWTSIGGSTNYGYTF
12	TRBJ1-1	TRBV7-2	CASGREYTEAFF
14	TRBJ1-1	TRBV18	CASSPFGVGTEAFF
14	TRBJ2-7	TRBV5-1	CASSLGQGAYEQYF
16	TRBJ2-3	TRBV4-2	CASSRLAGGPSDTQYF
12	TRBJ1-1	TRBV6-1	CSGESLNTEAFF
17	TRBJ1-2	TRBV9	CASSVGSAPNPNYGYTF
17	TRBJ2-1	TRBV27	CASSLNGLAGGYNEQFF
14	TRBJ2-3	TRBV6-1	CASSEGQGADTQYF